This T cell receptor (beta chain) was sequenced in a study of identical twins listed by TCRdb under 2016. Broadly, across the study: The study deep-sequenced TCR alpha and beta repertoires from monozygotic twins, unrelated adults of various ages and cord blood to test whether fetal clonotypes persist. To rule out contamination, the twin experiments were replicated at different times with different library preparation protocols.

Library preparation was by 5' RACE. For sequencing, an Illumina HiSeq 2000 was employed. Template switching added a universal primer binding site, and the final cDNA carried a unique molecular identifier that allowed TCR cDNA molecules to be counted accurately. Specific primers in the conserved constant-segment region were used to synthesize first-strand cDNA for the TCR alpha and beta chains. Each cDNA library was double barcoded, with a SMART-Mk sample barcode plus Illumina barcodes, to control for contamination. TruSeq adapter sequences along with Illumina sample barcodes were introduced in two successive PCR steps. TCR alpha and beta cDNA libraries were sequenced on the Illumina HiSeq platform with custom primers. From the authors' description of their analysis: MiGEC processed the raw reads to extract unique molecular identifiers, while MiXCR was used to determine the CDR3 positions. Recombination models were inferred per individual with the repgenHMM and IGoR tools using an EM algorithm. The tcR package in R was used for shared clonotype analysis, with sharing normalized by the product of cloneset sizes. To study raw recombination without the effects of thymic and clonal selection, out-of-frame nonproductive sequences were analyzed. The raw public reads went through TCRdb reprocessing: fastp at Q25, MiXCR clone calling, in-frame beta chains kept. Every CDR3 protein is listed once, alongside the most common genes and DNA of its rows. These V and J calls originate from TCRdb's pipeline instead of the authors' own analysis. In this sample the table shows under 1 million distinct CDR3 sequences, 12% of which occur a single time. The top ten constitute around 1.5% of the sample.

Concerning this clonotype itself: Which antigen it targets is not known. Per-base quality was not reported, and no clone a single base away is much larger than it.

Every donor was a healthy Caucasian. Three pairs of female monozygotic twins, all aged 18 to 29 years, made up the twin cohort. Peripheral blood mononuclear cells were the source from which RNA for the TCR libraries was isolated. Findings and caveats that apply to the study as a whole: A weaker excess of twin sharing was found in beta out-of-frame sequences because the signal-to-noise ratio was lowered by fewer shared sequences. Compared with coincidental sharing between unrelated individuals, out-of-frame TCR alpha sequences shared between twins showed an excess of sequences with low generation probability. Abundant cord blood beta clonotypes carried fewer insertions; young adult naive repertoires showed a weaker similar trend, while memory repertoires showed none. Recombination models systematically underestimated out-of-frame TCR alpha sharing in monozygotic twins but agreed with sharing between unrelated individuals. Invariant T cells such as MAIT and iNKT could partly confound zero-insertion analyses, though diverse VJ usage argued against this for most clonotypes. Because the same donors could not be followed over many years, the conclusions depended on cross-sectional statistical analysis.

Reading the germline V gene gives CDR1 SGHTA and CDR2 FQGTGA. The CDR3 numbers 15 residues from cysteine through phenylalanine. The DNA shown is the 45-base CDR3, in frame from base 1. V was cut back by 3 bases and J by 6 bases, leaving a gap of 15 bases between them. Separately, the same data were catalogued under a study of yellow fever vaccine responses in identical twins. The second study, in turn, reports: The T cell response to vaccination in identical twins was reported by the authors to appear partly convergent and partly personalized. In the study, vaccine-responding T cell clones were precisely tracked in identical twins.

This receptor chain uses TRBV7-3 and TRBJ2-1, with no reliable assignment of the D segment. The TCR originated in a woman in her late teens or twenties in good health. Sequencing was done on a sample of PBMCs. The nucleotide sequence is TGTGCCAGCAGCTTCGTGTACAGCCCCCCCAATGAGCAGTTCTTC. Its translation reads: CASSFVYSPPNEQFF.